The 7 T cell receptor beta chains below all came from one sample that was sequenced in a study of siplizumab effects on memory and regulatory T cells. TCRdb's copy holds only in-frame clones and misses some; the assay was immunoSEQ multiplex PCR. The sample lists roughly 62,000 clones; roughly 78% were seen once. The sequencing input was memory CD4+ T cells sorted from blood. These TCRs come from a human donor in good health.

The genes are TRBV7-6 and TRBJ2-7; D is possibly TRBD1 or TRBD2 (6 bases each). V was shortened by 6 bases and J by 4 bases, with 31 bases between the two germline ends. Per the germline V gene, CDR1 is SGHVS and CDR2 is FNYEAQ. The CDR3 spans 19 residues. CDR3 sequence (DNA): TGTGCCAGCAGTTCAACCATATCCCATGGGGGCCGAGGGGGGTACGAGCAGTACTTC. Protein sequence: CASSSTISHGGRGGYEQYF.

This chain uses TRBV28 with TRBJ1-1; 8 bases are shared with TRBD1. V lost 2 bases, J lost 5 bases, and 10 bases stayed unmatched. Germline CDR1 and CDR2: MDHEN and SYDVKM. The CDR3 spans 16 residues. The CDR3 loop is CASSLQGAQSFTEAFF. CDR3 DNA sequence: TGTGCCAGCAGTTTACAGGGGGCGCAATCTTTTACTGAAGCTTTCTTT. The whole variable domain, remainder taken from reference TRBV28 and TRBJ1-1, is DVKVTQSSRYLVKRTGEKVFLECVQDMDHENMFWYRQDPGLGLRLIYFSYDVKMKEKGDIPEGYSVSREKKERFSLILESASTNQTSMYLCASSLQGAQSFTEAFFGQGTRLTVV.

The sample holds one count of this clone. The chain uses TRBV6-5 and TRBJ1-1; no firm D call. Per the germline V gene, CDR1 is MNHEY and CDR2 is SVGAGI. The CDR3 sequence is 14 residues long. V was cut by 5 bases and J by 0 bases, with 10 bases left in between. The CDR3 DNA is TGTGCCAGCAGTCGTTTAGGGATGAACACTGAAGCTTTCTTT. Encoded protein: CASSRLGMNTEAFF.

V gene TRBV1 combines with J gene TRBJ2-6. TRBV1 is tagged as a pseudogene. The CDR3 extends over 17 amino acids. The CDR3 DNA reads as TGCACCAGCAGGCCTAATCGTTTGTGCAGTCGGGCCAACGTCCTGACTTTC. Residues: CTSRPNRLCSRANVLTF.

V and J are TRBV19 and TRBJ2-3, with TRBD1 as a possible D gene (6 bases). V gave up 3 bases and J gave up 1 base, with 17 bases separating them. Per the germline V gene, CDR1 is LNHDA and CDR2 is SQIVND (reference sequence). This CDR3 comprises 17 residues. As DNA, the CDR3 is TGTGCCAGTAGTATCCCCCAGGGGCCAAGGGGCACAGATACGCAGTATTTT. This codes for CASSIPQGPRGTDTQYF.

The rearrangement joins TRBV11-2 to TRBJ2-7; D unresolved. CDR1 and CDR2 (germline): SGHAT, FQNNGV. This CDR3 has 12 amino acids. Trimming stripped 8 bases from V and 5 bases from J, with 13 bases between. CDR3 nucleotides: TGTGCCAGCGTTAAAGTTGGGAACGAGCAGTACTTC. Translating it yields CASVKVGNEQYF.

CDR3 nucleotides: TGTGCCGGACGGGGTTCGAACACCGGGGAGCTGTTTTTT. It encodes CAGRGSNTGELFF. The V and J genes are TRBV10-3 and TRBJ2-2, with TRBD2 as a possible D gene (5 bases). The CDR3 is made up of 13 amino acids. Germline V gives CDR1 ENHRY, CDR2 SYGVKD. With 11 bases removed from V and 0 bases from J, the gap between germline ends came to 10 bases.